Shown below are 11 T cell receptor beta chains from a single sample sequenced in a study of T cells in tumors after PD-1 blockade. The data were produced by immunoSEQ multiplex PCR, yet TCRdb's version contains in-frame clones alone and is incomplete. The top ten hold about 38% of the sample, which has 30,000 to 40,000 clones, around 80% seen once. The specimen was PBMCs, collected before anti-PD-1 treatment. These receptors originate from a human donor with basal cell carcinoma.

The V and J genes are TRBV5-1 and TRBJ2-7; 10 nucleotides agree with TRBD2. The CDR3 loop spans 15 amino acids. CDR1 is SGHRS, CDR2 YFSETQ, per germline. V gave up 0 bases and J gave up 3 bases; unmatched junction bases: 3. The CDR3 nucleotides are TGCGCCAGCAGCTTGGGGACTAGCGGTCTCTACGAGCAGTACTTC. Translation gives CASSLGTSGLYEQYF.

The rearrangement links TRBV19 to TRBJ1-2, with 8 nucleotides matching TRBD1. CDR3 length equals 17 residues. Germline V gene data show CDR1 as LNHDA and CDR2 as SQIVND (reference sequence). J lost 1 base, V lost 4 bases, and 11 bases had no gene match. Here the CDR3 DNA reads TGTGCCAGTAGTACGGACAGGGAGCCCCCCTTTAACTATGGCTACACCTTC. It is translated as CASSTDREPPFNYGYTF.

In its sample, this clone was seen once. The rearrangement links TRBV6-1 to TRBJ2-7; TRBD2 aligns across 7 bases. There are 14 residues in the CDR3. Germline lookup yields CDR1 MNHNS and CDR2 SASEGT. Germline trimming cut 5 bases from V and 5 bases from J; bases unmatched to any gene: 9. The DNA of the CDR3 is TGTGCCAGCAGTTATACCGGGGGGTCGGACGAGCAGTACTTC. It translates to CASSYTGGSDEQYF.

The V gene is TRBV4-2, the J gene TRBJ2-7, with a tentative D call TRBD2 (5 bases). The CDR3 loop spans 15 amino acids. With 2 bases removed from V and 6 bases from J, the gap between germline ends came to 17 bases. CDR1 is LGHNA and CDR2 is YNFKEQ in the germline V gene. The CDR3 DNA follows: TGTGCCAGCAGCCAATTATTCGGAGGCCGGGGCGAGCAGTACTTC. Translating gives CASSQLFGGRGEQYF.

The chain couples TRBV7-8 to TRBJ2-7, with no clear D. The CDR3 spans 13 residues. Germline lookup yields CDR1 SGHVS and CDR2 FQNEAQ. V was pared by 0 bases and J by 5 bases, with 8 bases between. CDR3 in DNA: TGTGCCAGCAGCTTAGCGTTCCAAAACGAGCAGTACTTC. It yields the protein CASSLAFQNEQYF.

The chain uses TRBV24-1 and TRBJ2-1; 7 bases are a match to TRBD2. V shed 9 bases and J 8 bases; nucleotides not matched to a gene: 12. The CDR3 sequence is 14 residues long. In germline, CDR1 is KGHDR, CDR2 SFDVKD. CDR3 sequence: CATGRDYPPYEQFF. CDR3 coding DNA: TGTGCCACCGGTAGGGACTACCCACCCTATGAGCAGTTCTTC.

The V gene is TRBV4-3, the J gene TRBJ2-1; TRBD1 agrees at 10 bases. The germline gives CDR1 LGHNA, CDR2 YSLEER. V was pared by 3 bases and J by 9 bases, with 8 bases of the junction left unmatched. CDR3 length: 15 residues. This CDR3 reads CASSQAGTGAGEQFF. CDR3 nucleotide sequence: TGCGCCAGCAGCCAGGCCGGGACAGGGGCTGGTGAGCAGTTCTTC.

The V and J genes are TRBV10-2 and TRBJ1-2, with TRBD1 as a possible D gene (5 bases). Germline V gene lookup returns CDR1 WSHSY and CDR2 SAAADI. The CDR3 consists of 14 residues. V shed 2 bases and J shed 7 bases, with 14 bases lying between them. CDR3 coding DNA: TGCGCCAGCAGTGAGAAGAGGGGATTTAGTGGCTACACCTTC. This sequence encodes CASSEKRGFSGYTF.

The chain recombines TRBV5-8 with TRBJ1-4; TRBD1 matches 11 bases. V shed 3 bases, J shed 7 bases, and the junction held 11 bases outside the gene matches. CDR1 SGHTS and CDR2 YDEGEE come from the germline V gene. The CDR3 runs to 17 residues. As DNA, the CDR3 is TGTGCCAGCAGCTACGGACAGGGGGCCATTATGGCTGAAAAACTGTTTTTT. Translating it yields CASSYGQGAIMAEKLFF.

The J gene is TRBJ2-7, the V gene TRBV7-8, with 12 bases lining up with TRBD1. After removal of 5 bases from V and 9 bases from J, the junction contained 11 bases not matched to a gene. The CDR3 totals 15 residues. The germline V gene encodes CDR1 SGHVS and CDR2 FQNEAQ. The CDR3 is CASSLTPGQGAWQYF. The CDR3 DNA follows: TGTGCCAGCAGCCTAACACCGGGACAGGGGGCCTGGCAGTACTTC. Full variable domain (rest looked up from reference TRBV7-8 and TRBJ2-7): GAGVSQSPRYKVAKRGQDVALRCDPISGHVSLFWYQQALGQGPEFLTYFQNEAQLDKSGLPSDRFFAERPEGSVSTLKIQRTQQEDSAVYLCASSLTPGQGAWQYFGPGTRLTVT.

The rearrangement uses TRBV4-3 and TRBJ2-1; D unresolved. Deletions cut 4 bases from V and 5 bases from J, with 18 bases between. The CDR3 has 16 residues. Per germline, CDR1 LGHNA and CDR2 YSLEER. CDR3 residues: CASSRRTIDPHNEQFF. DNA for the CDR3: TGCGCCAGCAGCCGCCGGACGATTGACCCCCACAATGAGCAGTTCTTC.